This T cell receptor (beta chain) was found in a study of blood T cells in healthy people across ages. Study at large: Template switching caught about one barcoded beta molecule for each two T cells.

Germline lookup yields CDR1 DFQATT and CDR2 SNEGSKA (reference sequence). The CDR3 loop spans 15 amino acids. Trimming stripped 2 bases from V and 0 bases from J, with 11 bases between. Together with a sample-barcoded 5' primer, a J-beta primer mix was included in a second PCR lasting roughly 6 to 12 cycles. TCRdb re-derived calls from the 5' RACE reads in MiXCR, one entry per CDR3 protein. The sample holds approximately 1.5 million distinct CDR3 sequences, approximately 43% seen once. Sequencing was performed on blood. This sequence joins TRBV20-1 and TRBJ1-5; D is unresolved. The receptor was derived from a woman aged 18 to 35 in good health. CDR3 in DNA: TGCAGTGCTAGAAGGAGAAGCTATAGCAATCAGCCCCAGCATTTT. Its protein product is CSARRRSYSNQPQHF.